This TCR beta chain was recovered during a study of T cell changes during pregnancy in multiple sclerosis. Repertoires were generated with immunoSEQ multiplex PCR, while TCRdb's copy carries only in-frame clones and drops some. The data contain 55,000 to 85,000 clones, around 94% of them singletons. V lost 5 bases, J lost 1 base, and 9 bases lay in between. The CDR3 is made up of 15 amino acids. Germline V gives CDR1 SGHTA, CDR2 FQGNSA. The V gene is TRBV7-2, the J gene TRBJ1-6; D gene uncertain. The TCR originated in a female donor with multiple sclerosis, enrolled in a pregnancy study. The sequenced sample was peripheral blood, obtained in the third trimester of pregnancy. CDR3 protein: CASSPYSSYNSPLHF. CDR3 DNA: TGTGCCAGCAGCCCGTACTCATCCTATAATTCACCCCTCCACTTT.